This T cell receptor (beta chain) stems from a study of blood T cell repertoires in COVID-19. Across the study: Samples came from the United States, Italy and Spain, spanning acute and convalescent COVID-19. T cells, B-cell-depleted T cells, or PBMCs supplied cDNA or gDNA.

Authors' analysis steps: By means of reference gene primer amplification, nucleated cell counts were estimated. Assay: immunoSEQ multiplex PCR; the TCRdb copy retains only in-frame clones and omits some. V and J calls plus clone size are reproduced from that table; the DNA served to infer D and trimming. The profile shows 260,000 or so clones, approximately 88% of them singletons. This clone was found once. The sequence came from a man aged 18-30 years with active or convalescent COVID-19. The sample taken for sequencing was peripheral blood.

CDR3 sequence (DNA): TGTGCCAGCAGGGTGGCTTCGGGACAGGGTTTTGTTAGGACAGATACGCAGTATTTT. Translation: CASRVASGQGFVRTDTQYF. This chain uses TRBV6-4 with TRBJ2-3, with 9 bases fitting TRBD1. The CDR3 sequence is 19 residues long. CDR1 MRHNA and CDR2 SNTAGT come from the germline V gene. J lost 3 bases, V lost 6 bases, and 19 bases had no gene match.